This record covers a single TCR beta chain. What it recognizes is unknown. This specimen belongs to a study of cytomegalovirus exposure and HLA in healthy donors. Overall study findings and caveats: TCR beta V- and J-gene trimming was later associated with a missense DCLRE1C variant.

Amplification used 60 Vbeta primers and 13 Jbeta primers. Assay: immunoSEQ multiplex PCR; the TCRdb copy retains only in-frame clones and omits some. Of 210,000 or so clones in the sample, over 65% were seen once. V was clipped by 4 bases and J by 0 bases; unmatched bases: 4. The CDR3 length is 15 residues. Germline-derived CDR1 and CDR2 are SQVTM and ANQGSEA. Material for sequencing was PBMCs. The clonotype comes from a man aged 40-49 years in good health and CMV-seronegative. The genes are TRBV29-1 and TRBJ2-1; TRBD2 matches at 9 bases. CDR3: CSVGIAGVSYNEQFF. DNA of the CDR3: TGCAGCGTTGGTATAGCGGGAGTCTCCTACAATGAGCAGTTCTTC.